What follows are 3 T cell receptor beta chains derived from one specimen sequenced in a study of blood T cell repertoires in COVID-19 (dated by TCRdb to about 2020). The receptor library was made with the immunoSEQ multiplex PCR assay. Entries here come from immuneACCESS through TCRdb and include only in-frame sequences with V and J called. Some clones fail to appear in such tables; in the studies checked, an unresolved V gene covers under half of the shortfall, and the cause of the remainder is unknown. The sample contains under 250,000 clones, around four fifths of them found a single time. The ten largest clonotypes hold approximately 2.6% of the sample. Material for sequencing was peripheral blood. Receptors originate from a woman aged 70 to 79 with active or convalescent COVID-19.

The rearrangement uses TRBV23-1 and TRBJ1-2, with D perhaps matching TRBD1 (6 bases). TRBV23-1 is noted as an ORF with a role that remains uncertain. This CDR3 has 18 amino acids. V lost 4 bases and J 6 bases, leaving 27 bases between the germline ends. CDR3 sequence (DNA): TGCGCCAGCAGTCCGCCTGTCGGTCAGGGCGAAGGGGGGGATGGCTACACCTTC. Its translation: CASSPPVGQGEGGDGYTF.

The gene calls are TRBV6-5 and TRBJ1-4, with 9 positions matching TRBD1. V shed 6 bases and J 5 bases; nucleotides not matched to a gene: 7. Germline V gives CDR1 MNHEY, CDR2 SVGAGI. There are 15 residues in the CDR3. CDR3 loop: CASRRQGGRNEKLFF. In nucleotides, the CDR3 is TGTGCCAGCAGAAGACAGGGGGGGCGAAATGAAAAACTGTTTTTT.

This rearrangement joins TRBV7-9 to TRBJ1-4, with 9 positions matching TRBD1. This CDR3 spans 16 amino acids. The germline V gene has CDR1 SEHNR and CDR2 FQNEAQ (reference sequence). V trimming: 5 bases; J trimming: 8 bases; junction bases outside the gene matches: 12. CDR3 protein: CASSKLSGTGNEKLFF. As DNA, the CDR3 is TGTGCCAGCAGCAAATTATCCGGGACAGGGAACGAAAAACTGTTTTTT.